This paragraph reports one T cell receptor beta chain. This record comes from a study of blood T cell repertoires in COVID-19. The data were produced by immunoSEQ multiplex PCR, yet TCRdb's version contains in-frame clones alone and is incomplete. The table includes approximately 210,000 clones, 83% detected once. Germline lookup yields CDR1 SGHTA and CDR2 FQGNSA. This CDR3 contains 13 residues. The ends lost 5 bases at V and 6 bases at J; junction bases unmatched: 4. Sample: peripheral blood. V and J are TRBV7-2 and TRBJ1-2; 9 bases are shared with TRBD1. The sequence was collected from a woman aged 65 to 85 with active or convalescent COVID-19. In nucleotides, the CDR3 is TGTGCCAGCAGCGCCGGGACAGGGCATGGCTACACCTTC. Translated, it gives CASSAGTGHGYTF.